This T cell receptor (beta chain) emerged from a study of cytomegalovirus exposure and HLA in healthy donors. Per germline, CDR1 MNHNS and CDR2 SASEGT. With 10 bases removed from V and 1 base from J, the gap between germline ends came to 14 bases. The CDR3 is 13 amino acids. On this clone itself: What it binds is not known.

Findings and limits, study-wide: Earlier analysis found most TCR beta V segments productive about 87% or about 30% of the time.

The PCR made use of 60 Vbeta and 13 Jbeta primers. TCRdb's copy holds only in-frame clones and misses some; the assay was immunoSEQ multiplex PCR. The sample includes approximately 110,000 clones, approximately 70% of them seen just once. Material for sequencing was PBMCs. The sequence came from a young woman in good health and CMV-seronegative. The genes are TRBV6-1 and TRBJ2-7; tentative D call: TRBD2 (5 bases). The CDR3 loop reads CATHGVPSYEQYF. In nucleotides, the CDR3 is TGTGCCACCCACGGGGTGCCATCCTACGAGCAGTACTTC.